Below, 13 T cell receptor beta chains from the same sample are listed, as sequenced in a study of blood T cells in healthy people across ages. Then a second PCR, running roughly 7 to 11 cycles, was carried out with a sample-barcoded 5' primer and a J-beta primer mix. TCRdb fed the 5' RACE reads into MiXCR, producing one record per CDR3 protein. The sample includes approximately 760,000 distinct CDR3 sequences, around 25% of them seen just once. These same records also appear under a second study, on T cells of mothers and their children.

Sequenced input: blood. These receptors all stem from a boy under 18 in good health.

The chain couples TRBV7-2 to TRBJ1-2; 7 bases map to TRBD1. The CDR3 extends over 13 amino acids. The V gene's germline CDR1 is SGHTA and CDR2 FQGNSA. Trimming removed 4 bases from V and 5 bases from J; junction bases left unmatched: 4. DNA of the CDR3: TGTGCCAGCAGCTCAGCGACAGGGTATGGCTACACCTTC. Residues: CASSSATGYGYTF.

This clonotype was detected a few times. The V and J genes are TRBV7-3 and TRBJ2-7; 7 nucleotides match TRBD1. The J call may be mistaken, given a closer DNA end match to TRBJ2-1. This CDR3 has 16 residues. CDR1 and CDR2 (germline): SGHTA, FQGTGA. The DNA for the CDR3 is TGTGCCAGCAGCTTTATACACGGGACAGTCCCTTCTGAGCAGTTCTTC. The encoded protein is CASSFIHGTVPSEQFF.

The rearrangement links TRBV6-1 to TRBJ1-1, with a possible D match to TRBD1 (6 bases). The ends were cut back, 4 bases at V and 0 bases at J, with 12 bases in the middle. CDR3 length equals 15 residues. Germline V gene data show CDR1 as MNHNS and CDR2 as SASEGT. The CDR3 nucleotides read TGTGCCAGCAGTGGCCGACAGGCCATGAACACTGAAGCTTTCTTT. It encodes CASSGRQAMNTEAFF.

The chain combines TRBV19 with TRBJ2-6; 8 bases map to TRBD1. The CDR3 consists of 17 residues. The J segment lost 4 bases and the V segment lost 3 bases, leaving 8 bases of the junction unmatched. Germline CDR1 reads LNHDA; CDR2 reads SQIVND (reference sequence). This CDR3 is CASSIWQGASGANVLTF. Written as DNA, the CDR3 is TGTGCCAGTAGTATTTGGCAGGGGGCTTCGGGGGCCAACGTCCTGACTTTC.

This clonotype was seen more than once but under ten times. The gene calls are TRBV9 and TRBJ2-1; D is possibly TRBD1 (5 bases). The DNA end is a closer match to TRBJ2-7, so the J assignment may be wrong. Germline CDR1 is SGDLS and CDR2 is YYNGEE. The CDR3 has 15 amino acids. This CDR3 is CASSVAGAENYEQYF. The CDR3 DNA reads as TGTGCCAGCAGCGTAGCTGGGGCAGAGAACTACGAGCAGTACTTC.

This clonotype was seen repeatedly, ten times or more. This chain uses TRBV9 with TRBJ2-7; D possibly corresponds to TRBD2 (5 bases). The CDR3 length is 14 residues. The V end lost 0 bases, the J end lost 0 bases, and 7 bases lay between the germline ends. The germline CDR1 and CDR2 sequences are SGDLS and YYNGEE. CDR3 DNA: TGTGCCAGCAGCGTAGGGGGAGTCTCCTACGAGCAGTACTTC. Amino acids: CASSVGGVSYEQYF. The full variable domain, completed using reference TRBV9 and TRBJ2-7, is DSGVTQTPKHLITATGQRVTLRCSPRSGDLSVYWYQQSLDQGLQFLIQYYNGEERAKGNILERFSAQQFPDLHSELNLSSLELGDSALYFCASSVGGVSYEQYFGPGTRLTVT.

The CDR3 loop reads CSVEGHLSGNTIYF. Here the CDR3 DNA reads TGCAGCGTTGAAGGGCACCTCTCTGGAAACACCATATATTTT. This chain links TRBV29-1 with TRBJ1-3; D not certain. The germline V gene has CDR1 SQVTM and CDR2 ANQGSEA. The CDR3 length is 14 residues. Deletions cut 1 base from V and 0 bases from J, with 7 bases between.

The chain links TRBV6-4 to TRBJ1-1; D is unresolved. The CDR3 loop spans 12 amino acids. With 0 bases removed from V and 9 bases from J, the gap between germline ends came to 8 bases. Germline V lookup: CDR1 MRHNA, CDR2 SNTAGT. CDR3 sequence: CASSDSMGKAFF. The CDR3, as DNA: TGTGCCAGCAGTGACTCGATGGGAAAAGCTTTCTTT.

The chain combines TRBV20-1 with TRBJ2-1; the match to TRBD2 covers 7 bases. This CDR3 is 14 amino acids long. Germline V CDR1 and CDR2: DFQATT, SNEGSKA (reference sequence). V shed 2 bases, J shed 7 bases, and the junction held 8 bases outside the gene matches. This CDR3 reads CSARSAWGGNEQFF. The CDR3 coding sequence is TGCAGTGCTAGATCTGCGTGGGGGGGTAATGAGCAGTTCTTC.

This clonotype came up a few times. The chain couples TRBV7-2 to TRBJ2-5; 7 bases align to TRBD2. Germline loops: CDR1 SGHTA, CDR2 FQGNSA. The CDR3 spans 18 residues. Unmatched junction bases numbered 11, after V lost 0 bases and J lost 1 base. Here the CDR3 reads CASSLARVGGLSQETQYF. DNA for the CDR3: TGTGCCAGCAGCTTAGCCCGGGTGGGAGGGCTCTCCCAAGAGACCCAGTACTTC.

This clonotype was seen only a few times. The chain joins TRBV12-3 or TRBV12-4 to TRBJ2-3, with 8 bases matching TRBD2. V shed 2 bases, J shed 2 bases, and the junction held 9 bases outside the gene matches. The CDR3 spans 17 residues. The CDR3 is CASSLYVERGLTDTQYF. The CDR3 coding sequence is TGTGCCAGCAGTTTATACGTCGAGCGGGGGCTCACAGATACGCAGTATTTT.

This clonotype was seen more than once but under ten times. One end of the junction does not line up with germline, which may come from a read error. The chain couples TRBV7-9 to TRBJ2-5; tentatively, D is TRBD1 or TRBD2 (5 bases each). Germline CDR1 is SEHNR and CDR2 is FQNEAQ (reference sequence). The CDR3 length is 14 residues. CDR3 sequence reads: CACSLPGAKETQYF. The DNA for the CDR3 is TGTGCCTGCAGCTTACCCGGGGCCAAAGAGACCCAGTACTTC.

The V gene is TRBV3-1, the J gene TRBJ2-5; D is perhaps TRBD2 (6 bases). Deletions cut 4 bases from V and 5 bases from J, with 20 bases between. Germline V gene data show CDR1 as LGHDT and CDR2 as YNNKEL (reference sequence). The CDR3 is made up of 16 amino acids. The CDR3 DNA is TGTGCCAGCAGCCGAGGAGGGACTCCCTGCGGGGAGACCCAGTACTTC. Protein sequence: CASSRGGTPCGETQYF.